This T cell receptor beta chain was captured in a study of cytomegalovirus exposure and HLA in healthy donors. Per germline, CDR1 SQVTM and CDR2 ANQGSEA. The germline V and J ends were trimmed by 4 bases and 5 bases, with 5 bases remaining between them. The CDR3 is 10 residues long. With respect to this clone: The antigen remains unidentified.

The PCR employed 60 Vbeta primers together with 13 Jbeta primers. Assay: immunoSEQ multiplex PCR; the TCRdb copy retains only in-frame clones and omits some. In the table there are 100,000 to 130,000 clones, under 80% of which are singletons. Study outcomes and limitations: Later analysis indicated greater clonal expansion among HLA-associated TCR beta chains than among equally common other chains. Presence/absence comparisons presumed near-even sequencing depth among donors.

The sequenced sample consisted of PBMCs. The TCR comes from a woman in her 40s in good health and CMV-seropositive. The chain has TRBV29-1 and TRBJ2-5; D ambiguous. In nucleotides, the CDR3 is TGCAGCGTTGTCGGGGAGACCCAGTACTTC. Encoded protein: CSVVGETQYF.